Listed below are T cell receptor beta chains from one sample, sequenced in a study of cytomegalovirus exposure and HLA in healthy donors. Using immunoSEQ multiplex PCR, the repertoire was profiled, and TCRdb retains in-frame clones only, with some absent. The sample holds more than 50,000 clones, 65% to 75% seen once. Input material: PBMCs. These receptors all stem from a man between 45 and 60 years old in good health and CMV-seropositive. Both conserved end residues are part of each CDR3. Each record gives: J gene, clone size, D gene, V gene, CDR3 DNA, CDR3 protein. A D gene is named only where the DNA matches it firmly. Expanded clones are given a class, and other clones once, few, many or no size at all.

TRBJ1-4 | - | TRBD1 | TRBV5-4 | TGTGCCAGCAGCTCGACCTATTACAGGGGAGAGAATGAAAAACTGTTTTTT | CASSSTYYRGENEKLFF
TRBJ2-3 | - | TRBD1 | TRBV9 | TGTGCCAGCAGCGCACCATTACAGGGGGCAGGCACAGATACGCAGTATTTT | CASSAPLQGAGTDTQYF
TRBJ2-7 | - | TRBD1 | TRBV6-1 | TGTGCCAGCAGTACGTCCCGACAGGGAAACGAGCAGTACTTC | CASSTSRQGNEQYF
TRBJ1-4 | - | - | TRBV6-1 | TGTGCCAGCAGTGATCAGGGGCTTGAAAAACTGTTTTTT | CASSDQGLEKLFF
TRBJ1-2 | few | - | TRBV7-2 | TGTGCCAGCAGCGAAACTGCAGGGGCTGGCTACACCTTC | CASSETAGAGYTF
TRBJ2-7 | - | - | TRBV28 | TGTGCCAGCAGCTTTGCCTACGAGCAGTACTTC | CASSFAYEQYF
TRBJ2-7 | - | TRBD2 | TRBV6-5 | TGTGCCAGCAGACCTATAGCGGGGGGCACGAGGGAGCAGTACTTC | CASRPIAGGTREQYF
TRBJ1-1 | few | - | TRBV15 | TGTGCCACCAGCAGAGATCGTCGGGGGAACACTGAAGCTTTCTTT | CATSRDRRGNTEAFF
TRBJ2-2 | - | - | TRBV28 | TGTGCCAGCAGCCCCGGGACAGGGGTGAGGGCTAGCGGGAGATCCCCTCGGGAGCTGTTTTTT | CASSPGTGVRASGRSPRELFF
TRBJ1-2 | few | TRBD1 | TRBV27 | TGTGCCAGCAGCCCGGACAGGGGGGGTGGCTACACCTTC | CASSPDRGGGYTF
TRBJ2-3 | - | - | TRBV29-1 | TGCAGCGTAGCCCTGAGCAGCACAGATACGCAGTATTTT | CSVALSSTDTQYF
TRBJ1-3 | - | - | TRBV6-5 | TGTGCCAGCAGACGCGTCTCTGGAAACACCATATATTTT | CASRRVSGNTIYF
TRBJ1-1 | - | TRBD1 | TRBV4-2 | TGTGCCAGCAGCCAAGATAGGGGACAGACGAACACTGAAGCTTTCTTT | CASSQDRGQTNTEAFF
TRBJ2-2 | - | - | TRBV6-6 | TGTGCCAGCAGTTACGGGTGGAGCGGGGAGCTGTTTTTT | CASSYGWSGELFF
TRBJ1-5 | - | - | TRBV10-3 | TGTGCCATCAGTGGAGACAGAGATCAGCCCCAGCATTTT | CAISGDRDQPQHF
TRBJ2-2 | - | TRBD1 | TRBV6-5 | TGTGCCAGCAGCCACAGGGGCCCCGGGGAGCTGTTTTTT | CASSHRGPGELFF
TRBJ2-2 | - | TRBD2 | TRBV7-6 | TGTGCCAGCAGCACGGGACTAGCGGTGAACACCGGGGAGCTGTTTTTT | CASSTGLAVNTGELFF
TRBJ2-7 | - | - | TRBV29-1 | TGCAGCGTTGAGGGCAGGGATGGCTACGAGCAGTACTTC | CSVEGRDGYEQYF
TRBJ1-1 | few | - | TRBV6-5 | TGTGCCAGCAGTGCGGGAAGGGGAGCTTTCTTT | CASSAGRGAFF
TRBJ2-5 | once | TRBD1 | TRBV27 | TGTGCCAGCAGTCGACAGGGAGTGATCGAGACCCAGTACTTC | CASSRQGVIETQYF
TRBJ1-1 | - | TRBD1 | TRBV6-5 | TGTGCCACCCTACGACAGGGCCAACAGAACACTGAAGCTTTCTTT | CATLRQGQQNTEAFF
TRBJ2-3 | - | TRBD2 | TRBV5-1 | TGCGCCAGCAGGACCCTGACTAGCCTCACAGATACGCAGTATTTT | CASRTLTSLTDTQYF
TRBJ2-3 | - | - | TRBV28 | TGTGCCAGCACCTCGGGGTCCTTCACTTTCACAGATACGCAGTATTTT | CASTSGSFTFTDTQYF
TRBJ2-1 | - | - | TRBV21-1 | TGTGCCAGCAGCAAGGGACAGGGGGTGAAGGAGCAGTTCTTC | CASSKGQGVKEQFF
TRBJ1-1 | few | - | TRBV30 | TGTGCCTGGAGTGTGGTCATGTTGGGGGGAAGGTTGCCCGCCACTGAAGCTTTCTTT | CAWSVVMLGGRLPATEAFF
TRBJ2-1 | once | TRBD2 | TRBV10-1 | TGCGCCAGCAGTGCTAGCGGGAGGAGCTCCTACAATGAGCAGTTCTTC | CASSASGRSSYNEQFF
TRBJ2-3 | few | TRBD2 | TRBV9 | TGTGCCAGCAGCGTAGCGGGAGGGGATAGCACAGATACGCAGTATTTT | CASSVAGGDSTDTQYF
TRBJ2-3 | - | - | TRBV29-1 | TGCAGCGCCGACCGCGGGAAGTCTGCAGATACGCAGTATTTT | CSADRGKSADTQYF
TRBJ2-7 | - | TRBD1 | TRBV25-1 | TGTGCCAGCAGTTGGCCGGGACAGGGCTCCTACGAGCAGTACTTC | CASSWPGQGSYEQYF
TRBJ1-5 | - | - | TRBV30 | TGTGCCTGGAGTGGTGACACAAGCAATCAGCCCCAGCATTTT | CAWSGDTSNQPQHF
TRBJ2-5 | - | - | TRBV19 | TGTGCCAGTAGTAGCCAGGGGTCAGAGACCCAGTACTTC | CASSSQGSETQYF
TRBJ2-7 | once | - | TRBV27 | TGTGCCAGCAGTTACAAAGGAACTACCTACGAGCAGTACTTC | CASSYKGTTYEQYF
TRBJ2-7 | - | TRBD2 | TRBV5-4 | TGTGCCAGCAGCTTGGGCCTAGCGGGAGCCAGCACTCCTAGCTCCTACGAGCAGTACTTC | CASSLGLAGASTPSSYEQYF
TRBJ1-1 | - | - | TRBV9 | TGTGCCAGCAGCCCCCAGGGGAAGGGGGTGGTAAGGGCTGCTTTCTTT | CASSPQGKGVVRAAFF
TRBJ2-1 | - | - | TRBV5-1 | TGCGCCAGCAGCTTGGTGGCTAGTCGAGGCTCCTACAATGAGCAGTTCTTC | CASSLVASRGSYNEQFF
TRBJ1-1 | - | - | TRBV6-5 | TGTGCCAGCAGTTCAACTAGGGGGGGAGGGAACACTGAAGCTTTCTTT | CASSSTRGGGNTEAFF
TRBJ2-4 | - | TRBD2 | TRBV7-8 | TGTGCCAGCAGCCGGACTAGCGGGAGGCCTTTAGCCAAAAACATTCAGTACTTC | CASSRTSGRPLAKNIQYF
TRBJ2-5 | - | TRBD2 | TRBV7-6 | TGTGCCAGCAGCCCCAATAGCGGGGGGGCAGAGACCCAGTACTTC | CASSPNSGGAETQYF
TRBJ2-7 | - | TRBD2 | TRBV7-2 | TGTGCCAGCAGCTATTGGACTAGCGGGCGAATCTACGAGCAGTACTTC | CASSYWTSGRIYEQYF
TRBJ1-1 | few | TRBD1 | TRBV29-1 | TGCAGCGCCGCCGACAGGGGAGGGAACACTGAAGCTTTCTTT | CSAADRGGNTEAFF
TRBJ1-2 | - | TRBD1 | TRBV9 | TGTGCCAGCAGCGTAGATGGGACAGGGCACTACTATGGCTACACCTTC | CASSVDGTGHYYGYTF
TRBJ2-7 | - | - | TRBV28 | TGTGCCAGCAGTCTCACATACGAGTCAACGTTACAGGGGCAGTACTTC | CASSLTYESTLQGQYF
TRBJ1-5 | - | TRBD1 | TRBV5-5 | TGTGCCAGCAGTGGGACAGGGGGCAGGGAGCCCCAGCATTTT | CASSGTGGREPQHF
TRBJ1-2 | - | - | TRBV2 | TGTGCCAGCCTTGATACAGGTTTCTCTGGCTACACCTTC | CASLDTGFSGYTF
TRBJ1-6 | - | TRBD1 | TRBV6-5 | TGTGCCAGCACCCCGGACAGGGGTAATTCACCCCTCCACTTT | CASTPDRGNSPLHF
TRBJ1-5 | - | - | TRBV7-9 | TGTGCCAGCAGCTTAGCACAGGGTAATCAGCCCCAGCATTTT | CASSLAQGNQPQHF
TRBJ2-1 | - | TRBD2 | TRBV6-1 | TGTGCCAGCAAGACTAGCGGGAGAGCACACAATGAGCAGTTCTTC | CASKTSGRAHNEQFF
TRBJ2-7 | - | TRBD2 | TRBV7-2 | TGTGCCAGCAGCCGAACTACTAGCGGGAGTTCCTACGAGCAGTACTTC | CASSRTTSGSSYEQYF
TRBJ2-2 | - | TRBD1 | TRBV5-8 | TGTGCCAGCAGCTTTGTAAGGAGGCCGCAGGGGGTGTATCGCACCGGGGAGCTGTTTTTT | CASSFVRRPQGVYRTGELFF